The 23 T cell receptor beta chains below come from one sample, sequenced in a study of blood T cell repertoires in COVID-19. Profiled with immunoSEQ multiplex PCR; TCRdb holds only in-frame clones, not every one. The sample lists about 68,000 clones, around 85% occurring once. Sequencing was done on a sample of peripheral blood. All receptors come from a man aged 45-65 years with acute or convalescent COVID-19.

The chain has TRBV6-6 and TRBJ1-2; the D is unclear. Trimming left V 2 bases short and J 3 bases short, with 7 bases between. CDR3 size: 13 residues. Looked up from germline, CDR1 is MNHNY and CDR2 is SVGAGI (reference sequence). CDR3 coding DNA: TGTGCCAGCAGTTACGGGCAGGACTATGGCTACACCTTC. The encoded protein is CASSYGQDYGYTF.

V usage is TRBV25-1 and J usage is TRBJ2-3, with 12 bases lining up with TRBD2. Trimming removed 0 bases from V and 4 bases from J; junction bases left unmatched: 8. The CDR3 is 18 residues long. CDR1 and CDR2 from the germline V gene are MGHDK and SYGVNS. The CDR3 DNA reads TGTGCCAGCAGTGAATATACCCAGACTAGCGGGGGATCAGATACGCAGTATTTT. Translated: CASSEYTQTSGGSDTQYF.

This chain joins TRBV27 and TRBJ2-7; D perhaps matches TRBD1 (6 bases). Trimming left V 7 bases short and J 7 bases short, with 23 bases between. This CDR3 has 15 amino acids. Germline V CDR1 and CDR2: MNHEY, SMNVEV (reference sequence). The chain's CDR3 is CASTPGHSATGEQYF. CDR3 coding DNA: TGTGCCAGCACCCCGGGACATTCTGCAACGGGGGAGCAGTACTTC.

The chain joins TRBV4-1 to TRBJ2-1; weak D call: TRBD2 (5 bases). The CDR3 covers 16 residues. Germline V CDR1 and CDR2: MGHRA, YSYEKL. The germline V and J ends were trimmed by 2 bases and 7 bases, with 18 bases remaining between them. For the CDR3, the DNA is TGCGCCAGCAGCCAATTAGATTTGGTAGCGCGGAATGAGCAGTTCTTC. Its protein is CASSQLDLVARNEQFF.

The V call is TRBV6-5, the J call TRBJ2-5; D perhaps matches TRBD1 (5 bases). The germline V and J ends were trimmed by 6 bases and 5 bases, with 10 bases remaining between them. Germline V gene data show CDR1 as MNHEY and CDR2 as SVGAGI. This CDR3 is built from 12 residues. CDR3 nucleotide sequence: TGTGCCAGCAGCCAGGGAACTGAGACCCAGTACTTC. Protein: CASSQGTETQYF.

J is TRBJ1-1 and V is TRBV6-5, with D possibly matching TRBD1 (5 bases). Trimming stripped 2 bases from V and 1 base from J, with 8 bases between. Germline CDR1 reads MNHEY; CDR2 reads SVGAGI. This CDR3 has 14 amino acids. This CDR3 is CASSYGQGNTEAFF. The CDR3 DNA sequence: TGTGCCAGCAGTTACGGCCAGGGGAACACTGAAGCTTTCTTT.

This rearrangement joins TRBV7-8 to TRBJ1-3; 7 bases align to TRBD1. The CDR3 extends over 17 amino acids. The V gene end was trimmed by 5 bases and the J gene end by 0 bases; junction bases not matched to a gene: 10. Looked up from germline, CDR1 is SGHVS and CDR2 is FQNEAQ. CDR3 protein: CASSTRDRPSSGNTIYF. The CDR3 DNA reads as TGTGCCAGCAGCACTCGGGACAGACCGAGCTCTGGAAACACCATATATTTT.

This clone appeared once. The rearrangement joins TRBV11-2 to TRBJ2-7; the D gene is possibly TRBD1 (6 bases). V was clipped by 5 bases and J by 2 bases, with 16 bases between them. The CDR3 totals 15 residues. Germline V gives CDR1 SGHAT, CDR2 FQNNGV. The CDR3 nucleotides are TGTGCCAGCAGCCTCGCCGGGACAAGTACCTACGAGCAGTACTTC. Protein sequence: CASSLAGTSTYEQYF.

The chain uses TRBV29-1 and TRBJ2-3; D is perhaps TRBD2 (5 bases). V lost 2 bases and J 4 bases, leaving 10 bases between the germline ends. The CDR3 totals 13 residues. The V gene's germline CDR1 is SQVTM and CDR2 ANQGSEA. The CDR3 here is CSVERGAADTQYF. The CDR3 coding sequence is TGCAGCGTTGAACGCGGAGCGGCAGATACGCAGTATTTT.

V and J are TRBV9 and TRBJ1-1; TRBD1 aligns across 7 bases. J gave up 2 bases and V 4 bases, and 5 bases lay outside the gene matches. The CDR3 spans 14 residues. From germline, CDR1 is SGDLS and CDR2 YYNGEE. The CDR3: CASSPRQGNTEAFF. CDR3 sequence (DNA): TGTGCCAGCAGCCCGAGACAGGGCAACACTGAAGCTTTCTTT.

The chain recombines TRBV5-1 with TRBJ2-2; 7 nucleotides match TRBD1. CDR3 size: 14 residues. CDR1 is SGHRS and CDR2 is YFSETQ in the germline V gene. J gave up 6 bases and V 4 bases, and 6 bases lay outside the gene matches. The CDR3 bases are TGCGCCAGCAGCGGGGACACAGGGGCCGGGGAGCTGTTTTTT. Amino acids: CASSGDTGAGELFF.

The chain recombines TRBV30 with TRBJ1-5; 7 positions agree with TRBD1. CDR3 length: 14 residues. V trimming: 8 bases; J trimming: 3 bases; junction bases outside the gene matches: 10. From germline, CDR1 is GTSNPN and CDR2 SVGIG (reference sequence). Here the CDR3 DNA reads TGTGCCATGGGGGCAGGGGGAATCAATCAGCCCCAGCATTTT. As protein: CAMGAGGINQPQHF.

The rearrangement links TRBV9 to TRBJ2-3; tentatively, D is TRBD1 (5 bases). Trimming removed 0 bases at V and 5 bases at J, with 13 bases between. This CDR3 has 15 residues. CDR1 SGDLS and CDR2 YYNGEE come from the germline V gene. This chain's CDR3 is CASSVGVGVIDTQYF. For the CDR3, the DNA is TGTGCCAGCAGCGTAGGGGTAGGGGTGATAGATACGCAGTATTTT.

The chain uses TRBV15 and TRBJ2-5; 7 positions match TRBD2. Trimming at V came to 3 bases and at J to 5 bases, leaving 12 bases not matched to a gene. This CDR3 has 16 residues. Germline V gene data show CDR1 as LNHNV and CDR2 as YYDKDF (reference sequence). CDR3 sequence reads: CATSRLSGGSGETQYF. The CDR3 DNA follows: TGTGCCACCAGCAGGCTCTCCGGGGGGTCTGGGGAGACCCAGTACTTC.

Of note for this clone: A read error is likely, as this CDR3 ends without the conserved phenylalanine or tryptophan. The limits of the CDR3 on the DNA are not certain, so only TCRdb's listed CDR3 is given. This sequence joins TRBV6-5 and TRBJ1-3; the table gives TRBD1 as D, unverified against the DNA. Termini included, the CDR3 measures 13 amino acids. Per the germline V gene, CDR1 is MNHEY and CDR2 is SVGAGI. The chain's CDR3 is CASRTDDSDGLVA.

The CDR3 protein is CATSTDRGGSYNEQFF. The DNA for the CDR3 is TGTGCCACCAGCACGGACAGGGGGGGGTCCTACAATGAGCAGTTCTTC. The chain couples TRBV15 to TRBJ2-1; 10 bases are a match to TRBD1. V lost 4 bases, J lost 1 base, and 4 bases stayed unmatched. CDR1 and CDR2 (germline): LNHNV, YYDKDF (reference sequence). CDR3 length: 16 amino acids.

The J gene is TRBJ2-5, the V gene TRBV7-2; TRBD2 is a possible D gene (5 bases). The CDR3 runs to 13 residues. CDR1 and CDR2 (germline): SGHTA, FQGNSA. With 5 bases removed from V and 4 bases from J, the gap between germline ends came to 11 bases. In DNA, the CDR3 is TGTGCCAGCAGCGCAACTAGAGGAGAGACCCAGTACTTC. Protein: CASSATRGETQYF.

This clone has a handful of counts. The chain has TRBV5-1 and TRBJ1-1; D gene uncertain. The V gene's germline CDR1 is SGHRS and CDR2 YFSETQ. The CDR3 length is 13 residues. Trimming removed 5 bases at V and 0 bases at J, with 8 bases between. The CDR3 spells CASREPVNTEAFF. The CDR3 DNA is TGCGCCAGCAGGGAGCCTGTGAACACTGAAGCTTTCTTT.

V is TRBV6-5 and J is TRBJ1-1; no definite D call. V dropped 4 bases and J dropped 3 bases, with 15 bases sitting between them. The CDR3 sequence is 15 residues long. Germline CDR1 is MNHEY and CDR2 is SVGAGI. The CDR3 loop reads CASSSSEGWDTEAFF. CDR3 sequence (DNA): TGTGCCAGCAGTTCATCCGAGGGTTGGGACACTGAAGCTTTCTTT.

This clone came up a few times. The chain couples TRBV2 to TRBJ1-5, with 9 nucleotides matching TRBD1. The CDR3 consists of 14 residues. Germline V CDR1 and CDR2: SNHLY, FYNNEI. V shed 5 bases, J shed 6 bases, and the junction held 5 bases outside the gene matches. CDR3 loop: CASSLDRGGQPQHF. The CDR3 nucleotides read TGTGCCAGCAGTCTGGACAGGGGCGGTCAGCCCCAGCATTTT.

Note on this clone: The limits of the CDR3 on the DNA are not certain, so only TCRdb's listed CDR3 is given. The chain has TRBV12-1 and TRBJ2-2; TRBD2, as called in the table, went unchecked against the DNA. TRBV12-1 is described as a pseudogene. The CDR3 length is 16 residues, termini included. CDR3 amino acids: CASSLYRALAPGSCFF.

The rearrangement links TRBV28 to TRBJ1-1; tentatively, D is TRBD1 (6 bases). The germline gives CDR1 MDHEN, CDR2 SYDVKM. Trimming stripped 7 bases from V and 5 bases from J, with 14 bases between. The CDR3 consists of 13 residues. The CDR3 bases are TGTGCCAGCACCCATTCAGGGGCTACTGAAGCTTTCTTT. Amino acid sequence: CASTHSGATEAFF.

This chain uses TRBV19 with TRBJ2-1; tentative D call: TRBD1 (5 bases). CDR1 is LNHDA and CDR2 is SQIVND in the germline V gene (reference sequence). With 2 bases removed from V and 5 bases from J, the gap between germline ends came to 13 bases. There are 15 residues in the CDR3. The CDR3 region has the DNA TGTGCCAGTAGTATAAGTGTCCAGGGCAACAATGAGCAGTTCTTC. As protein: CASSISVQGNNEQFF. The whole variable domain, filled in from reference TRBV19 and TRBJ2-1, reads DGGITQSPKYLFRKEGQNVTLSCEQNLNHDAMYWYRQDPGQGLRLIYYSQIVNDFQKGDIAEGYSVSREKKESFPLTVTSAQKNPTAFYLCASSISVQGNNEQFFGPGTRLTVL.